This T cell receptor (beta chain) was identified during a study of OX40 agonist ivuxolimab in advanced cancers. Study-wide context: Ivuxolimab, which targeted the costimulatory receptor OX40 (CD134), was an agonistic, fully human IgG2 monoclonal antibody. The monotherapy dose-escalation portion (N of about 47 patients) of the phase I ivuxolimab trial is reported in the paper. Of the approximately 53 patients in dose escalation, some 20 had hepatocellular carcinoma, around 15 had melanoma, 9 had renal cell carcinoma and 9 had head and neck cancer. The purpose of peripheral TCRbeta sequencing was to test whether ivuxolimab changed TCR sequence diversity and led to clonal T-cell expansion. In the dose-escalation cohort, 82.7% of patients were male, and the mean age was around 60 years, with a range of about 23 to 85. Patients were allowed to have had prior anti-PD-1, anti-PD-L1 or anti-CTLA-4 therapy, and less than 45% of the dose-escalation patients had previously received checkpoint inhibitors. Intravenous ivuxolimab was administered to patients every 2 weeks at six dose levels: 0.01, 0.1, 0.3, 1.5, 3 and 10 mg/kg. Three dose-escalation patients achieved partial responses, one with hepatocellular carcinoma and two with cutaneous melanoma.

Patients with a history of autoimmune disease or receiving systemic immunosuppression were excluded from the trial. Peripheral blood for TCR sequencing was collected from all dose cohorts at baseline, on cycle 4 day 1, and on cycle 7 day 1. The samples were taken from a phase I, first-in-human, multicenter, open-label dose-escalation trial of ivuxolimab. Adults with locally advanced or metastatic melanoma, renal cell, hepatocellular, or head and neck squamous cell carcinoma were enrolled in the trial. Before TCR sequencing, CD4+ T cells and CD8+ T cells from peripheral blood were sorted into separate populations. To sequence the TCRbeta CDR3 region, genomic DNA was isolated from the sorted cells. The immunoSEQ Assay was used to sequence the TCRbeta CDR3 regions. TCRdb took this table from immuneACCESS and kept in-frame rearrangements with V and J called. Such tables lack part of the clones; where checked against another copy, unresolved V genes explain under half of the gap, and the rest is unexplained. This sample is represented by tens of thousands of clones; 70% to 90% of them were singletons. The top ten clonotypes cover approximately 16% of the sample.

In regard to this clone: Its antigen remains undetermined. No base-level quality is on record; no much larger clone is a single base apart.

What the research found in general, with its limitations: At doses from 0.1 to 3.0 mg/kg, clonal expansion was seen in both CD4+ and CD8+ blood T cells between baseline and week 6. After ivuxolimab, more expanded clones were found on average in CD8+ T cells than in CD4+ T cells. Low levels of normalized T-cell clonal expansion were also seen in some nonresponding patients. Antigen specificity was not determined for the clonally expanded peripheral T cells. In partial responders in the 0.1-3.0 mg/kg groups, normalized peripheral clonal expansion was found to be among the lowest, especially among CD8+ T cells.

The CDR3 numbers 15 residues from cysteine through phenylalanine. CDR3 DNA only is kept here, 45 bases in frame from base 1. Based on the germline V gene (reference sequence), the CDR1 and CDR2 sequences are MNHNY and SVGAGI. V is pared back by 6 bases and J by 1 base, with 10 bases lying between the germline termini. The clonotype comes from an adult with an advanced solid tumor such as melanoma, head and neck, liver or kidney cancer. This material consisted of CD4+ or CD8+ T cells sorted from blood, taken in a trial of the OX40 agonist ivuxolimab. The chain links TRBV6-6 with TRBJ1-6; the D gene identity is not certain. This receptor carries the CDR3 CASSPGKSYNSPLHF. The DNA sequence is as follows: TGTGCCAGCAGCCCGGGGAAATCCTATAATTCACCCCTCCACTTT.